This entry is about one T cell receptor beta chain. Its antigen is still unknown. Germline CDR1 reads SGDLS; CDR2 reads YYNGEE. V lost 0 bases and J 3 bases, leaving 9 bases between the germline ends. CDR3 size: 14 residues. These data originate in a study of blood T cells in healthy people across ages. Primers used in a second PCR of about 6 to 12 cycles were a sample-barcoded 5' primer and a J-beta primer mix. Sequencing of every sample gave 2.5 million or more CDR3-containing paired-end reads. TCRdb passed the 5' RACE reads through MiXCR, listing each CDR3 protein once. The sample lists about 830,000 distinct CDR3 sequences; 62% were seen once. Study conclusions and caveats: Versus aged donors, long-lived donors had higher diversity and more naive CD4+ cells.

The source material was blood. The clonotype originates from a man younger than 45 in good health. The V call is TRBV9, the J call TRBJ1-2, with D perhaps matching TRBD1 (5 bases). CDR3: CASSVAQGYYGYTF. The CDR3 nucleotides are TGTGCCAGCAGCGTAGCCCAGGGCTACTATGGCTACACCTTC. Full variable domain (remainder filled in from reference TRBV9 and TRBJ1-2): DSGVTQTPKHLITATGQRVTLRCSPRSGDLSVYWYQQSLDQGLQFLIQYYNGEERAKGNILERFSAQQFPDLHSELNLSSLELGDSALYFCASSVAQGYYGYTFGSGTRLTVV.